This T cell receptor (beta chain) was recorded in a study of blood T cell repertoires in COVID-19. Whole-study context: Whether acute or convalescent, the COVID-19 samples came from the United States, Italy and Spain. T cells, B-cell-depleted T cells, or PBMCs supplied cDNA or gDNA.

The CDR3 loop spans 12 amino acids. Germline values: CDR1 LNHDA, CDR2 SQIVND (reference sequence). Between the trimmed V and J ends, which lost 6 bases and 1 base, there was a span of 4 bases. Clones were sequenced by immunoSEQ multiplex PCR, and TCRdb holds only the in-frame ones, with some missing. The data show some 170,000 clones, approximately 75% seen once. This sequence was found in a human donor in a cohort sampled during active COVID-19. Sequences were obtained from peripheral blood. This chain joins TRBV19 and TRBJ1-5; no clear D gene. This CDR3 is CASSPSNQPQHF. The CDR3 DNA reads TGTGCCAGTAGCCCAAGCAATCAGCCCCAGCATTTT.